A selection of T cell receptor beta chains follows, all from one sample in a study of CD8+ T cells in alopecia areata. Assay used: immunoSEQ multiplex PCR; TCRdb lists only in-frame clones, some missing. The sample shows approximately 210,000 clones, roughly 60% of them seen only once. Sample: CD4+ T cells sorted from blood, taken at week 24, from a patient treated with tofacitinib. The receptors shown here come from a human donor with alopecia areata. The CDR3 runs from the conserved cysteine through the conserved F or W. The D gene is left open where the match is weak. A clone size is listed for some rows: how often the clone was seen (once, few, many), or a class if it is expanded.

NA,TRBV18,TRBJ1-2,few,TGTGCCAGCTCACCATTGGGGGAGGTGAACCATGGCTACACCTTC,CASSPLGEVNHGYTF
NA,TRBV30,TRBJ2-7,NA,TGTGCCTGGAGTGGTGTGGTCTCCCTGGGGCTCTACGAGCAGTACTTC,CAWSGVVSLGLYEQYF
NA,TRBV30,TRBJ2-6,few,TGTGCCTGGAGTGGAGACTCTGGGGCCAACGTCCTGACTTTC,CAWSGDSGANVLTF
NA,TRBV9,TRBJ1-2,NA,TGTGCCAGCAGCACCGGGGTTAGCGGGGGCTACACCTTC,CASSTGVSGGYTF
TRBD2,TRBV7-9,TRBJ2-1,few,TGTGCCAGCAGCCCGCTAGCGGGGAGCTCCTACAATGAGCAGTTCTTC,CASSPLAGSSYNEQFF
NA,TRBV4-3,TRBJ1-1,NA,TGCGCCAGCAGCCAAGATCTCGCAGGGCTGAACACTGAAGCTTTCTTT,CASSQDLAGLNTEAFF
NA,TRBV10-3,TRBJ1-2,few,TGTGCCATCAGTCCTAGGGACCTGGGGAGCTACACCTTC,CAISPRDLGSYTF
NA,TRBV14,TRBJ1-2,NA,TGTGCCAGCAGCCCCCAGACAGGTCCCTATGGCTACACCTTC,CASSPQTGPYGYTF
NA,TRBV25-1,TRBJ1-1,once,TGTGCCAGCAGTCGCGTGACTGAAGCTTTCTTT,CASSRVTEAFF
NA,TRBV7-8,TRBJ2-1,NA,TGTGCCAGCAGTCGGACCCTAAACTACAATGAGCAGTTCTTC,CASSRTLNYNEQFF
NA,TRBV23-1,TRBJ2-6,few,TGCGCCAGCAGGCCCAGGGGGGCCAACGTCCTGACTTTC,CASRPRGANVLTF
TRBD1,TRBV5-5,TRBJ2-5,NA,TGTGCCAGCAGTTCCCCGGGACAGGGGGCCGAGACCCAGTACTTC,CASSSPGQGAETQYF
NA,TRBV28,TRBJ2-3,NA,TGTGCCAGCAGTCCCAGCGGTCTAAAGGGAGATACGCAGTATTTT,CASSPSGLKGDTQYF
NA,TRBV4-3,TRBJ1-4,NA,TGCGCCAGCAGCCAGGTCCTACCGGGTTATGAAAAACTGTTTTTT,CASSQVLPGYEKLFF
TRBD1,TRBV29-1,TRBJ1-2,NA,TGCAGCGTTGATCCTGGACAGGGGGCAGGCTATGGCTACACCTTC,CSVDPGQGAGYGYTF
NA,TRBV7-3,TRBJ1-1,NA,TGTGCCAGCAGCTTTTCAGGAACGAACACTGAAGCTTTCTTT,CASSFSGTNTEAFF
TRBD1,TRBV5-4,TRBJ1-2,NA,TGTGCCAGCAGCTTGGACCGGGACAGGAACTATGGCTACACCTTC,CASSLDRDRNYGYTF
NA,TRBV29-1,TRBJ2-7,few,TGCAGCGGGATTGGGGAGCCGGCCTACGAGCAGTACTTC,CSGIGEPAYEQYF
TRBD2,TRBV29-1,TRBJ2-3,many,TGCAGCGTTGGTAATCGACTAGCGGTGAATACGCAGTATTTT,CSVGNRLAVNTQYF
TRBD1,TRBV7-2,TRBJ2-5,once,TGTGCCAGCAGCCATAGGACAGGAGAAGAGACCCAGTACTTC,CASSHRTGEETQYF
NA,TRBV7-2,TRBJ2-1,many,TGTGCCAGCAGCCATCCTAGAAATGAGCAGTTCTTC,CASSHPRNEQFF
NA,TRBV7-9,TRBJ2-7,NA,TGTGCCAGCAGCTCCAGGGTTAGCCACGAGCAGTACTTC,CASSSRVSHEQYF
TRBD1,TRBV5-1,TRBJ2-7,few,TGCGCCAGCAGCTTGGTGCCACAGGGGCGCGAGCAGTACTTC,CASSLVPQGREQYF
TRBD1,TRBV9,TRBJ2-3,NA,TGTGCCAGCAGCGCCGGGGACAGGGTGCGCACAGATACGCAGTATTTT,CASSAGDRVRTDTQYF
NA,TRBV10-3,TRBJ1-5,NA,TGTGCCATCAGTGACTCGGGTCAGCCCCAGCATTTT,CAISDSGQPQHF
NA,TRBV29-1,TRBJ2-3,NA,TGCAGCGTTGATGCTAGCACAGATACGCAGTATTTT,CSVDASTDTQYF
TRBD2,TRBV30,TRBJ2-2,NA,TGTGCCTGTAATAGCGGGGTATCCGGGGAGCTGTTTTTT,CACNSGVSGELFF
NA,TRBV4-1,TRBJ1-2,few,TGCGCCAGCAGGGGAGGCGACTATGGCTACACCTTC,CASRGGDYGYTF
TRBD1,TRBV7-3,TRBJ2-2,once,TGTGCCAGCAGCCCAAGACAGGGTGGGACCGGGGAGCTGTTTTTT,CASSPRQGGTGELFF
TRBD1,TRBV5-1,TRBJ2-3,NA,TGCGCCAGCAGCTTGGTACCGGGGACAGTCACAGATACGCAGTATTTT,CASSLVPGTVTDTQYF
NA,TRBV7-6,TRBJ2-5,NA,TGTGCCAGCAGCCGTACAGGGCCTGGGGAGACCCAGTACTTC,CASSRTGPGETQYF
NA,TRBV15,TRBJ1-6,once,TGTGCCACCAGCAGAGACGGAATACCAACCTCACCCCTCCACTTT,CATSRDGIPTSPLHF
NA,TRBV5-4,TRBJ1-6,NA,TGTGCCAGCAGCTTGGAATACGATCCACCCCTCCACTTT,CASSLEYDPPLHF
TRBD1,TRBV14,TRBJ2-2,NA,TGTGCCAGCAGGCCGGGACAGGCGAACACCGGGGAGCTGTTTTTT,CASRPGQANTGELFF
NA,TRBV7-2,TRBJ2-3,NA,TGTGCCAGCAGACGTACTAAAGAGGGGGATACGCAGTATTTT,CASRRTKEGDTQYF
TRBD1,TRBV29-1,TRBJ1-1,NA,TGCAGCGCTCGCGGGACAGAGATTGAAGCTTTCTTT,CSARGTEIEAFF
NA,TRBV29-1,TRBJ2-2,few,TGCAGCGTTGGGACGCTGAACACCGGGGAGCTGTTTTTT,CSVGTLNTGELFF
NA,TRBV29-1,TRBJ2-5,few,TGCAGCGTTGCGGGAACTGGAATGGAGACCCAGTACTTC,CSVAGTGMETQYF
TRBD1,TRBV29-1,TRBJ1-1,NA,TGCAGCGTTGGACAGGGGCAGAACACTGAAGCTTTCTTT,CSVGQGQNTEAFF
NA,TRBV7-2,TRBJ2-5,NA,TGTGCCAGCAGCTTACTGGTGGAGACCCAGTACTTC,CASSLLVETQYF
NA,TRBV25-1,TRBJ1-4,NA,TGTGCCAGCAGCGACGCCGTGTTTGGGAAACTGTTTTTT,CASSDAVFGKLFF
NA,TRBV2,TRBJ1-6,NA,TGTGCCAGCAGTGAATTCGGGGCAAGGAATAATTCACCCCTCCACTTT,CASSEFGARNNSPLHF
NA,TRBV25-1,TRBJ2-7,NA,TGTGCCAGCAGTGAATTTGTCCAATACGAGCAGTACTTC,CASSEFVQYEQYF
TRBD1,TRBV5-6,TRBJ1-1,few,TGTGCCAGCAGCAAGGGACAGGCGAACACTGAAGCTTTCTTT,CASSKGQANTEAFF
NA,TRBV2,TRBJ2-7,few,TGTGCCGTAAGGACAACCCGCTCCTACGAGCAGTACTTC,CAVRTTRSYEQYF
NA,TRBV5-1,TRBJ1-2,NA,TGCGCCAGCAGAGGACAGATAGTTGGCTACACCTTC,CASRGQIVGYTF
NA,TRBV25-1,TRBJ2-5,NA,TGTGCCAGCAGTGACTTTGCGACCCAGTACTTC,CASSDFATQYF
NA,TRBV19,TRBJ1-2,once,TGTGCCAGTAGTCCGCCGGGAGCGGATGGCTACACCTTC,CASSPPGADGYTF
NA,TRBV6-1,TRBJ1-6,NA,TGTGCCAGCAGTGAATTACCCACCCTGACCGTGGGGTCACCCCTCCACTTT,CASSELPTLTVGSPLHF
NA,TRBV29-1,TRBJ1-1,NA,TGCAGCGTCGCAGCAGTTATGAACACTGAAGCTTTCTTT,CSVAAVMNTEAFF
NA,TRBV2,TRBJ1-1,few,TGTGCCAGCAGCGGGGACCACCAGAACACTGAAGCTTTCTTT,CASSGDHQNTEAFF
TRBD1,TRBV29-1,TRBJ2-1,few,TGCAGCGTGGAGGGGGGGGACAGGGCCTACAATGAGCAGTTCTTC,CSVEGGDRAYNEQFF
NA,TRBV7-9,TRBJ2-7,NA,TGTGCCAGCAGCTCCGATTACGAGCAGTACTTC,CASSSDYEQYF